This section outlines one T cell receptor (beta chain) sequence together with its context. This sample stems from a study of prognosis after radiotherapy for stage I lung cancer. The authors amplified TCR beta CDR3 from genomic DNA using two-round multiplex PCR. Primers were specific to each TRBV and TRBJ gene in first-round PCR. TCRdb reprocessed the multiplex PCR reads with MiXCR, giving one entry per CDR3 protein. There are over 11,000 distinct CDR3 sequences in the sample; approximately 30% occur only once, and around an eighth lies in the top ten. Trimming took 5 bases from V and 7 from J; bases not matched to a gene: 11. CDR3 length equals 15 residues. CDR1 and CDR2 from the germline V gene are MNHEY and SVGEGT.

V usage is TRBV6-2 or TRBV6-3 and J usage is TRBJ2-5; the match to TRBD1 covers 9 bases. Sequences were derived from PBMCs, sampled before or after stereotactic body radiation therapy (not recorded which). The receptor was derived from a donor of 50 years or more with non-small cell lung cancer. The CDR3 reads CASSEGGTGKPTQYF. In DNA, the CDR3 is TGTGCCAGCAGTGAAGGTGGGACAGGGAAGCCGACCCAGTACTTC.